Sequencing of this T cell receptor beta chain was carried out in a study of identifying expanded T cells in peripheral blood. V was cut by 1 base and J by 10 bases, with 16 bases left in between. CDR1 and CDR2 (germline): MNHNS, SASEGT. The CDR3 is 15 amino acids. Generated by immunoSEQ multiplex PCR, the TCRdb table keeps only in-frame clones and is missing some. The sample carries about 100,000 clones, approximately 89% recorded once. This clonotype was obtained from a person aged 18 to 75 in good health. The sample was blood. This chain links TRBV6-1 with TRBJ1-4; perhaps TRBD1 as D (5 bases). The CDR3 DNA reads TGTGCCAGCAGTGAAGTAGGGGACCATGGTGGAAAACTGTTTTTT. Translation: CASSEVGDHGGKLFF.